This T cell receptor beta chain stems from a study of T-cell memory formation after mild COVID-19. The sample holds a few counts of this clonotype. What it binds is not known. TCR alpha and TCR beta cDNA libraries with sample barcodes and UMIs came from 5'RACE using constant-segment primers. TCRdb re-called the 5' RACE reads through MiXCR, storing one row per CDR3 protein. The table includes more than 100,000 distinct CDR3 sequences, approximately 5.9% detected once. Study-level results: A second wave of clones peaked on day 37, and their SARS-CoV-2 specificity went unconfirmed.

The CDR3 has 12 residues. Germline V lookup: CDR1 SGHTA, CDR2 FQGNSA. The V end was cut by 4 bases, the J end by 0 bases, with 3 bases between. V gene TRBV7-2 combines with J gene TRBJ1-1; no firm D call. Sequences were obtained from PBMCs or a T cell subset sorted from them (not recorded which). The TCR originated in an adult woman who had mild COVID-19 (a few samples of this study predate the infection). Cell type and time point are not known. The CDR3 sequence: CASSYMNTEAFF. The CDR3 DNA reads TGTGCCAGCAGCTACATGAACACTGAAGCTTTCTTT.